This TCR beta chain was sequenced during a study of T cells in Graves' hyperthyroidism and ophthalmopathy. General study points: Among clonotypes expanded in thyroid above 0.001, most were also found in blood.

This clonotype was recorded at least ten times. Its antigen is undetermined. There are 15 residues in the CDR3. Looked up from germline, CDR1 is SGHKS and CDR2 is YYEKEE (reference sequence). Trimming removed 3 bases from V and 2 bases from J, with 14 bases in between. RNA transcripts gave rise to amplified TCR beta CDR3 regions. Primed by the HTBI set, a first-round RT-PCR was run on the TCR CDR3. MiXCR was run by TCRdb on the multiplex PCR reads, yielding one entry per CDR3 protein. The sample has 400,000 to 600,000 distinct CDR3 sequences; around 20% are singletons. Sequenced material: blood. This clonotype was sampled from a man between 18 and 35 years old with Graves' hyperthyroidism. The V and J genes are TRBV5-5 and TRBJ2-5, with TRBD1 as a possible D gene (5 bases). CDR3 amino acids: CASSSIPGWQETQYF. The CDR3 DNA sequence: TGTGCCAGCAGCTCTATTCCAGGGTGGCAAGAGACCCAGTACTTC.